These T cell receptor beta chains were read from a single sample in a study of OX40 agonist ivuxolimab in advanced cancers. Only in-frame clones appear in the TCRdb table, and some are missing; sequencing was by immunoSEQ multiplex PCR. The sample contains approximately 47,000 clones, about nine tenths of which appear only once. Sample: CD4+ or CD8+ T cells sorted from blood, taken in a trial of the OX40 agonist ivuxolimab. These receptors were collected from an adult with an advanced solid tumor such as melanoma, head and neck, liver or kidney cancer. The CDR3 runs from the conserved cysteine through the conserved F or W. The D gene is left open where the match is weak. Size values are once, few and many counts, or a class for expanded clones, and some rows have none.

TRBJ2-7 TRBV7-2 . . TGTGCCAGCAGCTTAGTGGCGTACGAGCAGTACTTC CASSLVAYEQYF
TRBJ2-3 TRBV6-5 . once TGTGCCAGCAGTTATCCGGGAGATACGCAGTATTTT CASSYPGDTQYF
TRBJ1-4 TRBV6-5 . . TGTGCCAGCAGTTACTCTGGCAGGCGTCTTAATGAAAAACTGTTTTTT CASSYSGRRLNEKLFF
TRBJ2-1 TRBV7-9 . . TGTGCCAGCAGCCTCTGGCGGGGCCCCTACAATGAGCAGTTCTTC CASSLWRGPYNEQFF
TRBJ2-1 TRBV5-1 TRBD1 . TGCGCCAGCCAAATGGGGCAGGGGGTATACAATGAGCAGTTCTTC CASQMGQGVYNEQFF
TRBJ2-2 TRBV5-1 . . TGCGCCAGCAGCTTGGGTCGGCAGGGTAGCACCGGGGAGCTGTTTTTT CASSLGRQGSTGELFF
TRBJ1-2 TRBV6-1 . . TGTGCCAGCAGTGAAGTAGGGGCAGGACCTAACTATGGCTACACCTTC CASSEVGAGPNYGYTF
TRBJ1-6 TRBV6-1 . . TGTGCCAGCAGGGGACGAAATTCACCCCTCCACTTT CASRGRNSPLHF
TRBJ2-1 TRBV11-2 TRBD2 . TGTGCCAGCAGCTTAGAGGCTAGCGGGGGCGATGAGCAGTTCTTC CASSLEASGGDEQFF
TRBJ1-1 TRBV15 TRBD1 . TGTGCCACCAGCAGACGACAGGGGCTCACTGAAGCTTTCTTT CATSRRQGLTEAFF
TRBJ2-7 TRBV7-9 TRBD1 . TGTGCCAGCAGTTACCTGGGACAGGGGGTCTACGAGCAGTACTTC CASSYLGQGVYEQYF
TRBJ1-3 TRBV6-1 . . TGTGTCAGCCCGGGACCGCCGAGCTCTGGAAACACCATATATTTT CVSPGPPSSGNTIYF
TRBJ2-5 TRBV6-6 . . TGTGCCAGCAGTTACCAACAAGGGATTCAAGAGACCCAGTACTTC CASSYQQGIQETQYF
TRBJ2-3 TRBV5-1 . once TGCGCCAGCTCCCGGGGGGCTGATACGCAGTATTTT CASSRGADTQYF
TRBJ1-2 TRBV5-4 TRBD1 . TGTGCCAGCAGCTCGACCAACAACAGGGGAAATAACTATGGCTACACCTTC CASSSTNNRGNNYGYTF
TRBJ2-2 TRBV27 TRBD1 . TGTGCCAGCATCCAACAGGGGTCGAACACCGGGGAGCTGTTTTTT CASIQQGSNTGELFF
TRBJ2-2 TRBV5-1 . . TGCGCCAGCAGCTTCGCCGGGGAGCTGTTTTTT CASSFAGELFF
TRBJ2-5 TRBV4-1 TRBD1 . TGCGCCAGCAGCCAAGAGGGACAGCCATCGGAGACCCAGTACTTC CASSQEGQPSETQYF
TRBJ2-2 TRBV28 . . TGTGCCAGCAGTTTGGAAGGGCCCGGGGAGCTGTTTTTT CASSLEGPGELFF
TRBJ1-5 TRBV5-6 TRBD1 . TGTGCCAGCAGCCCTGGCCAGGGGGGTTCCCAGCATTTT CASSPGQGGSQHF
TRBJ2-5 TRBV27 . . TGTGCCAGCAGTTTACGGGGAAACCAAGAGACCCAGTACTTC CASSLRGNQETQYF
TRBJ2-5 TRBV10-3 TRBD2 . TGTGCCATCAGTGATTCTGACGGACTAGCGGGGGAAGAGACCCAGTACTTC CAISDSDGLAGEETQYF
TRBJ1-6 TRBV7-9 . once TGTGCCAGCAGTTGGGGGGATGATAATTCACCCCTCCACTTT CASSWGDDNSPLHF
TRBJ2-2 TRBV4-2 . . TGTGCCAGCAGCCAAGCTCTATCCAACACCGGGGAGCTGTTTTTT CASSQALSNTGELFF
TRBJ1-4 TRBV15 . once TGTGCCACCATGCGCATGGGCCGCCGGGCTAATGAAAAACTGTTTTTT CATMRMGRRANEKLFF
TRBJ1-3 TRBV27 TRBD1 once TGTGCCAGCAGTTCCGGGACAGGGCGGGGAAACACCATATATTTT CASSSGTGRGNTIYF
TRBJ1-1 TRBV4-1 . few TGCGCCAGCAGCCAAGGACATATGAACACTGAAGCTTTCTTT CASSQGHMNTEAFF